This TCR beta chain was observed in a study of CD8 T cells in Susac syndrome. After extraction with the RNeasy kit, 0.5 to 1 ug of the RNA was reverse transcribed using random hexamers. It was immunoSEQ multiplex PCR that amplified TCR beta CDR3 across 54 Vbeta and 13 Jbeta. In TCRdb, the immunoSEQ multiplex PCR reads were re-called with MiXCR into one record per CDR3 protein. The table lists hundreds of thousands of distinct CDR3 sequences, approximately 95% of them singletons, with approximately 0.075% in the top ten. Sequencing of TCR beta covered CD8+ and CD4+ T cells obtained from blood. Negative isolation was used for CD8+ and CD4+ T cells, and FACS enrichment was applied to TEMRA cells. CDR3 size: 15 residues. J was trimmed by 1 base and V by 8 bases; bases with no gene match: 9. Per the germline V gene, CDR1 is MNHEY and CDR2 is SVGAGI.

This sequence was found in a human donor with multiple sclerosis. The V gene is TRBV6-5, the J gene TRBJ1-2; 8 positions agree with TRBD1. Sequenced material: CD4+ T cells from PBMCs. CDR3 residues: CASRQGHGGNYGYTF. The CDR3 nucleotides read TGTGCCAGCCGACAGGGGCATGGAGGTAACTATGGCTACACCTTC.